The 13 T cell receptor beta chains reported below all come from one sample, sequenced in a study of control samples from healthy donors and cancer patients. The protocol was immunoSEQ multiplex PCR, while the TCRdb copy is restricted to in-frame clones and leaves out a portion. There are more than 95,000 clones in the sample; around 88% occur only once, and 19% lies in the top ten. The sequenced sample was PBMCs. Source of these receptors: a man in his fifties or sixties with lung cancer.

V gene TRBV5-1 combines with J gene TRBJ1-5, with D uncertain. With 4 bases removed from V and 9 bases from J, the gap between germline ends came to 14 bases. Germline CDR1 and CDR2: SGHRS and YFSETQ. This CDR3 spans 13 amino acids. CDR3 bases: TGCGCCAGCAGCACTGAGGGTTTAGGGCCCCAGCATTTT. It encodes CASSTEGLGPQHF.

This chain uses TRBV5-1 with TRBJ2-3; TRBD1 matches at 7 bases. J was trimmed by 0 bases and V by 2 bases; bases with no gene match: 3. The CDR3 has 15 residues. CDR1 is SGHRS and CDR2 is YFSETQ in the germline V gene. CDR3 in amino acids: CASSFQGESTDTQYF. CDR3 coding DNA: TGCGCCAGCAGCTTCCAGGGGGAAAGCACAGATACGCAGTATTTT.

This sequence joins TRBV7-9 and TRBJ2-7, with 9 bases that match TRBD2. The germline CDR1 and CDR2 sequences are SEHNR and FQNEAQ (reference sequence). V gave up 2 bases and J gave up 6 bases; unmatched junction bases: 8. This CDR3 has 15 residues. In DNA, the CDR3 is TGTGCCAGCAGCTTATTTGGCGGGGGGGCCGGCGAGCAGTACTTC. This encodes CASSLFGGGAGEQYF.

J is TRBJ1-2 and V is TRBV30; a weak D match, TRBD1 (5 bases). The germline V gene encodes CDR1 GTSNPN and CDR2 SVGIG (reference sequence). The V end lost 2 bases, the J end lost 4 bases, and 17 bases lay between the germline ends. The CDR3 contains 15 residues. CDR3 DNA sequence: TGTGCCTGGAGTTTAACCCCAGGGTATCTCTATGGCTACACCTTC. Translating gives CAWSLTPGYLYGYTF.

The sample holds one count of this clone. The chain recombines TRBV12-3 or TRBV12-4 with TRBJ1-2; 9 bases are shared with TRBD1. This CDR3 region has 13 residues. The V gene end was trimmed by 4 bases and the J gene end by 4 bases; junction bases not matched to a gene: 1. This CDR3 reads CASSWTGVYGYTF. CDR3 in DNA: TGTGCCAGCAGTTGGACAGGGGTCTATGGCTACACCTTC.

The V gene is TRBV5-1, the J gene TRBJ1-5; D perhaps matches TRBD1 (6 bases). Looked up from germline, CDR1 is SGHRS and CDR2 is YFSETQ. This CDR3 is built from 15 residues. Trimming pared 4 bases from V and 0 bases from J, leaving 11 bases between. The CDR3 here is CASSAGQNSNQPQHF. CDR3 DNA: TGCGCCAGCAGCGCGGGACAAAATAGCAATCAGCCCCAGCATTTT. The complete variable domain, with remaining parts taken from reference TRBV5-1 and TRBJ1-5, reads KAGVTQTPRYLIKTRGQQVTLSCSPISGHRSVSWYQQTPGQGLQFLFEYFSETQRNKGNFPGRFSGRQFSNSRSEMNVSTLELGDSALYLCASSAGQNSNQPQHFGDGTRLSIL.

The V gene is TRBV5-1, the J gene TRBJ1-2, with 11 bases lining up with TRBD1. With V trimmed by 1 base and J by 8 bases, 7 bases remained unmatched. Germline loops: CDR1 SGHRS, CDR2 YFSETQ. The CDR3 spans 15 residues. CDR3 sequence (DNA): TGCGCCAGCAGCTTGTATGGACAGGGGGCTGTAGGCTACACCTTC. It translates to CASSLYGQGAVGYTF.

Notes on this clone: Its ends do not fully match the called genes, so a read error is possible. The same CDR3 arises from other DNA sequences in this sample as well. The J gene is TRBJ1-2, the V gene TRBV6-5; 7 nucleotides align to TRBD1. The CDR3 covers 15 residues. CDR1 and CDR2 (germline): MNHEY, SVGAGI. CDR3: CASSYSTGQNYGYTF. CDR3 DNA sequence: TGTGCCAGCAGCTACTCGACGGGACAGAACTATGGCTACACCTTC.

The chain joins TRBV4-1 to TRBJ1-5; D gene uncertain. V gave up 2 bases and J gave up 2 bases, with 16 bases separating them. This CDR3 comprises 17 residues. Germline V gene sequence: CDR1 MGHRA, CDR2 YSYEKL. The CDR3 loop reads CASSQNDMGGGNQPQHF. The DNA of the CDR3 is TGCGCCAGCAGCCAAAATGACATGGGTGGAGGCAATCAGCCCCAGCATTTT.

The chain employs TRBV12-3 or TRBV12-4 and TRBJ2-2; D may be TRBD2 (6 bases). The ends were cut back, 3 bases at V and 7 bases at J, with 6 bases in the middle. The CDR3 is 12 residues long. CDR3 sequence reads: CASSLGGGELFF. CDR3 in DNA: TGTGCCAGCAGTTTGGGGGGCGGGGAGCTGTTTTTT.

J is TRBJ2-7 and V is TRBV3-1 (or the pseudogene TRBV3-2); D is possibly TRBD2 (6 bases). The CDR3 spans 13 residues. V lost 4 bases and J lost 8, with 15 bases in between. Germline CDR1 and CDR2: LGHDT and YNNKEL (reference sequence). Here the CDR3 reads CASSPTGSSKQYV. The CDR3 bases are TGTGCCAGCAGCCCCACCGGGAGTTCGAAGCAGTACGTC.

The chain joins TRBV6-1 to TRBJ2-7; no clear D gene. Germline CDR1 reads MNHNS; CDR2 reads SASEGT. The V end was cut by 1 base, the J end by 1 base, with 8 bases between. The CDR3 loop spans 14 amino acids. The CDR3 is CASSEGGGSYEQYF. In DNA, the CDR3 is TGTGCCAGCAGTGAAGGTGGCGGTTCCTACGAGCAGTACTTC.

The chain uses TRBV5-1 and TRBJ1-1, with D unclear. The V gene's germline CDR1 is SGHRS and CDR2 YFSETQ. V was shortened by 0 bases and J by 0 bases, with 6 bases between the two germline ends. This CDR3 has 14 residues. The CDR3 DNA is TGCGCCAGCAGCTTGGGGGCACTGAACACTGAAGCTTTCTTT. Its translation: CASSLGALNTEAFF.